This T cell receptor beta chain was captured in a study of T-cell reconstitution after alpha-beta-depleted transplantation in children. Unique molecular identifiers featured in how the TCRbeta library was prepared. A single record per CDR3 protein comes from TCRdb applying MiXCR to the PCR reads. The table lists approximately 230,000 distinct CDR3 sequences, roughly 26% of them singletons. The CDR3 has 13 residues. The germline CDR1 and CDR2 sequences are MNHNY and SVGAGI (reference sequence). V was clipped by 2 bases and J by 6 bases, with 7 bases between them. This clonotype was sampled from a girl aged 2 to 9 with Fanconi anemia, due to receive a stem cell transplant. This material consisted of PBMCs, taken before TCRalphabeta/CD19-depleted stem cell transplant. The J gene is TRBJ1-4, the V gene TRBV6-6; D not certain. The CDR3 loop reads CASSYRVYEKLFF. The CDR3 region has the DNA TGTGCCAGCAGTTACAGGGTATATGAAAAACTGTTTTTT.